The text below deals with one TCR beta chain. The sample comes from a study of shared clonotypes between healthy human individuals. Naive CD8 cells lacked CD45RO and underwent positive selection for CCR7, leaving out terminally differentiated effector memory CD45RA+ cells. CDR1 and CDR2 (germline): MNHNY, SVGAGI (reference sequence). The CDR3 contains 14 residues. Trimming shortened V by 8 bases and J by 1 base, and 11 bases separated the two germline ends. Each cell subset's genomic DNA was divided evenly among several immunoSEQ plates. The repertoire was sequenced with immunoSEQ multiplex PCR; TCRdb's copy has only in-frame clones and lacks some. The data show roughly 770,000 clones, 90% to 98% seen once.

This TCR was sampled from a man aged 25-40 years in good health. This chain joins TRBV6-6 and TRBJ2-2; weak D call: TRBD2 (6 bases). Sequencing was performed on naive CD8+ T cells sorted from blood. The CDR3, as DNA: TGTGCCAGCGCGGGGTACAAGAACACCGGGGAGCTGTTTTTT. Translation: CASAGYKNTGELFF.